The 28 T cell receptor beta chains below come from one sample, sequenced in a study of blood T cell repertoires in COVID-19. Assay used: immunoSEQ multiplex PCR; TCRdb lists only in-frame clones, some missing. Among approximately 180,000 clones listed, 70% to 90% were seen once. Sequenced: peripheral blood. The receptors derive from a human donor with active or convalescent COVID-19. The donor label of this sample is uncertain.

V gene TRBV30 combines with J gene TRBJ2-7; D perhaps matches TRBD1 (6 bases). The V and J ends lost 4 bases and 0 bases respectively, with 16 bases between them. CDR1 is GTSNPN and CDR2 is SVGIG in the germline V gene (reference sequence). This CDR3 region has 15 residues. For the CDR3, the DNA is TGTGCCTGGAATCCCCGGGACATCCCCTCCTACGAGCAGTACTTC. Its protein product is CAWNPRDIPSYEQYF. Full variable domain (remainder filled in from reference TRBV30 and TRBJ2-7): SQTIHQWPATLVQPVGSPLSLECTVEGTSNPNLYWYRQAAGRGLQLLFYSVGIGQISSEVPQNLSASRPQDRQFILSSKKLLLSDSGFYLCAWNPRDIPSYEQYFGPGTRLTVT.

The chain has TRBV13 and TRBJ1-3; D remains ambiguous. From germline, CDR1 is PRHDT and CDR2 FYEKMQ (reference sequence). The ends were cut back, 6 bases at V and 2 bases at J, with 14 bases in the middle. This CDR3 has 15 residues. The CDR3 region is CASRPHRETGNTIYF. The CDR3 nucleotides are TGTGCCAGCAGACCTCACCGGGAGACTGGAAACACCATATATTTT.

This clone is a singleton in its sample. The chain combines TRBV4-3 with TRBJ1-3, with D possibly being TRBD1 (6 bases). This CDR3 comprises 15 residues. The V and J ends lost 4 bases and 3 bases respectively, with 13 bases between them. CDR1 and CDR2 from the germline V gene are LGHNA and YSLEER. DNA for the CDR3: TGCGCCAGCAGCCCCAGAACAGGGAGTGGAAACACCATATATTTT. Translated: CASSPRTGSGNTIYF.

The rearrangement uses TRBV11-2 and TRBJ1-4; 9 bases line up with TRBD1. The germline gives CDR1 SGHAT, CDR2 FQNNGV. The CDR3 runs to 14 residues. V lost 5 bases and J lost 8; bases outside the gene matches: 6. CDR3 nucleotides: TGTGCCAGCAGCCCCGGGACAGGGAGAGAAAAACTGTTTTTT. Protein sequence: CASSPGTGREKLFF.

This chain links TRBV5-4 with TRBJ2-7, with 8 bases lining up with TRBD2. Germline trimming cut 2 bases from V and 0 bases from J; bases unmatched to any gene: 7. This CDR3 has 16 amino acids. Germline CDR1 and CDR2: SGHNT and YYREEE (reference sequence). The CDR3 DNA follows: TGTGCCAGCAGCTTCATTAGCGGGGCGCTCTCCTACGAGCAGTACTTC. This sequence encodes CASSFISGALSYEQYF.

The V gene is TRBV10-3, the J gene TRBJ2-1; 16 bases are a match to TRBD2. Trimming cost V 10 bases and J 4 bases; bases outside gene matches: 13. This CDR3 is 18 amino acids long. Germline V gives CDR1 ENHRY, CDR2 SYGVKD. CDR3 in amino acids: CATKLGTSGGAWYNEQFF. In DNA, the CDR3 is TGTGCCACCAAGCTCGGGACTAGCGGGGGGGCCTGGTACAATGAGCAGTTCTTC.

This clone was seen just once. The chain combines TRBV5-1 with TRBJ2-2, with 8 positions matching TRBD1. Germline CDR1 and CDR2: SGHRS and YFSETQ. The CDR3 has 16 amino acids. J gave up 4 bases and V 6 bases, and 11 bases lay outside the gene matches. The DNA for the CDR3 is TGCGCCAGCACCAAGTCGGACAGGGTAGGCACCGGGGAGCTGTTTTTT. Translation: CASTKSDRVGTGELFF. Variable domain in full (rest from reference TRBV5-1 and TRBJ2-2): KAGVTQTPRYLIKTRGQQVTLSCSPISGHRSVSWYQQTPGQGLQFLFEYFSETQRNKGNFPGRFSGRQFSNSRSEMNVSTLELGDSALYLCASTKSDRVGTGELFFGEGSRLTVL.

The rearrangement links TRBV7-9 to TRBJ2-1; D is ambiguous. V lost 0 bases and J 6 bases, leaving 12 bases between the germline ends. In germline, CDR1 is SEHNR, CDR2 FQNEAQ (reference sequence). The CDR3 extends over 15 amino acids. CDR3 nucleotide sequence: TGTGCCAGCAGCTTAGCAACCCCTGTTAGCAATGAGCAGTTCTTC. Encoded protein: CASSLATPVSNEQFF.

V is TRBV5-1 and J is TRBJ1-1; 8 bases map to TRBD1. The V gene's germline CDR1 is SGHRS and CDR2 YFSETQ. V was pared by 4 bases and J by 1 base, with 6 bases of the junction left unmatched. The CDR3 consists of 15 residues. DNA for the CDR3: TGCGCCAGCAGCATCCGGACAGGGCAGAACACTGAAGCTTTCTTT. The encoded protein is CASSIRTGQNTEAFF.

This chain joins TRBV7-2 and TRBJ2-7, with 9 bases identical to TRBD2. In germline, CDR1 is SGHTA, CDR2 FQGNSA. The CDR3 loop spans 15 amino acids. V was clipped by 0 bases and J by 2 bases; unmatched bases: 2. The CDR3 DNA sequence: TGTGCCAGCAGCTTAGCGGGACTAGCCGCCTACGAGCAGTACTTC. This sequence encodes CASSLAGLAAYEQYF.

The J gene is TRBJ2-2, the V gene TRBV2; 12 bases line up with TRBD2. The V and J ends lost 8 bases and 4 bases, in that order; junction bases with no gene match: 5. CDR3 length: 15 amino acids. CDR1 SNHLY and CDR2 FYNNEI come from the germline V gene. The CDR3 reads CASHSSGRVTGELFF. DNA of the CDR3: TGTGCCAGCCACTCTAGCGGGAGGGTCACCGGGGAGCTGTTTTTT. The variable domain in full, completed from reference TRBV2 and TRBJ2-2, reads EPEVTQTPSHQVTQMGQEVILRCVPISNHLYFYWYRQILGQKVEFLVSFYNNEISEKSEIFDDQFSVERPDGSNFTLKIRSTKLEDSAMYFCASHSSGRVTGELFFGEGSRLTVL.

The chain recombines TRBV5-4 with TRBJ1-2, with D unresolved. This CDR3 is built from 16 residues. The ends were cut back, 2 bases at V and 5 bases at J, with 19 bases in the middle. Germline loops: CDR1 SGHNT, CDR2 YYREEE (reference sequence). CDR3 bases: TGTGCCAGCAGCTTCCTACAGATAACTGAAAATTATGGCTACACCTTC. This encodes CASSFLQITENYGYTF. Complete variable domain (other parts from reference TRBV5-4 and TRBJ1-2): ETGVTQSPTHLIKTRGQQVTLRCSSQSGHNTVSWYQQALGQGPQFIFQYYREEENGRGNFPPRFSGLQFPNYSSELNVNALELDDSALYLCASSFLQITENYGYTFGSGTRLTVV.

V gene TRBV23-1 combines with J gene TRBJ2-7, with 10 bases identical to TRBD1. TRBV23-1 is known as an ORF, though its function is uncertain. The trim removed 4 bases at V and 5 bases at J, leaving 8 bases unmatched. CDR3 size: 15 residues. CDR3 in DNA: TGCGCCAGCAGTCCGCCTCAGGGGACAGGGGACGAGCAGTACTTC. It codes for CASSPPQGTGDEQYF.

The rearrangement uses TRBV3-1 (or the pseudogene TRBV3-2) and TRBJ1-1; D gene ambiguous. In germline, CDR1 is LGHDT, CDR2 YNNKEL (reference sequence). The CDR3 spans 13 residues. Trimming shortened V by 2 bases and J by 4 bases, and 8 bases separated the two germline ends. CDR3 coding DNA: TGTGCCAGCAGCCAATCCCTGAGCACTGAAGCTTTCTTT. Its protein product is CASSQSLSTEAFF.

The chain has TRBV3-1 (or the pseudogene TRBV3-2) and TRBJ1-1, with TRBD1 identical over 8 bases. Germline CDR1 and CDR2: LGHDT and YNNKEL (reference sequence). The CDR3 is 13 amino acids. Trimming at V came to 10 bases and at J to 2 bases, leaving 6 bases not matched to a gene. CDR3 sequence: CATLGQGNTEAFF. CDR3 nucleotide sequence: TGTGCCACCCTCGGACAGGGAAACACTGAAGCTTTCTTT.

This clone was seen a handful of times. The chain carries TRBV5-4 and TRBJ1-2; 8 bases line up with TRBD1. Germline loops: CDR1 SGHNT, CDR2 YYREEE (reference sequence). This CDR3 has 12 amino acids. The junction had 4 bases not matched to a gene; V was cut back by 5 bases and J by 7 bases. DNA for the CDR3: TGTGCCAGCAGAGGACAGGGTGCTGGCTACACCTTC. Amino acids: CASRGQGAGYTF. The full variable domain, completed using reference TRBV5-4 and TRBJ1-2, is ETGVTQSPTHLIKTRGQQVTLRCSSQSGHNTVSWYQQALGQGPQFIFQYYREEENGRGNFPPRFSGLQFPNYSSELNVNALELDDSALYLCASRGQGAGYTFGSGTRLTVV.

The rearrangement uses TRBV5-1 and TRBJ2-7; 10 bases match TRBD1. There are 14 residues in the CDR3. The germline V gene has CDR1 SGHRS and CDR2 YFSETQ. The V and J ends lost 4 bases and 6 bases, in that order; junction bases with no gene match: 7. In DNA form, the CDR3 reads TGCGCCAGCAGCGGCCGGGACAGGGGAGGCGAGCAGTACTTC. Residues: CASSGRDRGGEQYF. The entire variable domain, with the rest obtained from reference TRBV5-1 and TRBJ2-7, is as follows: KAGVTQTPRYLIKTRGQQVTLSCSPISGHRSVSWYQQTPGQGLQFLFEYFSETQRNKGNFPGRFSGRQFSNSRSEMNVSTLELGDSALYLCASSGRDRGGEQYFGPGTRLTVT.

This clone was picked up a small number of times. V gene TRBV19 combines with J gene TRBJ1-3; 12 nucleotides agree with TRBD1. From germline, CDR1 is LNHDA and CDR2 SQIVND (reference sequence). With 7 bases clipped from V and 9 bases from J, the junction kept 7 bases outside the gene matches. The CDR3 consists of 14 residues. The CDR3 here is CASTPGQGAGTIYF. As DNA, the CDR3 is TGTGCCAGTACCCCGGGACAGGGGGCTGGCACCATATATTTT.

This clone was found once. The chain uses TRBV7-2 and TRBJ2-1, with D unresolved. The length of the CDR3 is 16 residues. The germline V gene has CDR1 SGHTA and CDR2 FQGNSA. V dropped 5 bases and J dropped 1 base, with 15 bases sitting between them. CDR3 bases: TGTGCCAGCAGCCCCAGCCCGGGTCCTTCCTACAATGAGCAGTTCTTC. It is translated as CASSPSPGPSYNEQFF.

V usage is TRBV2 and J usage is TRBJ1-1, with a possible D match to TRBD1 (6 bases). This CDR3 has 13 residues. Trimming took off 5 bases at V and 3 bases at J, with 10 bases between the two ends. CDR1 and CDR2 from the germline V gene are SNHLY and FYNNEI. In nucleotides, the CDR3 is TGTGCCAGCAGTCGACAGGTATACACTGAAGCTTTCTTT. Translation: CASSRQVYTEAFF.

The CDR3: CASMDRMNTEAFF. CDR3 nucleotide sequence: TGTGCCAGCATGGACAGGATGAACACTGAAGCTTTCTTT. The chain joins TRBV25-1 to TRBJ1-1; 7 nucleotides match TRBD1. Per germline, CDR1 MGHDK and CDR2 SYGVNS. This CDR3 contains 13 residues. The V and J ends lost 7 bases and 0 bases, in that order; junction bases with no gene match: 2.

The rearrangement uses TRBV18 and TRBJ2-5; the match to TRBD2 covers 11 bases. Germline CDR1 and CDR2: KGHSH and LQKENI. Trimming removed 4 bases from V and 0 bases from J; junction bases left unmatched: 10. The CDR3 is 18 amino acids. The CDR3 reads CASSLLSGTSGYQETQYF. The CDR3 DNA sequence: TGTGCCAGCTCACTTCTTTCCGGGACTAGCGGATACCAAGAGACCCAGTACTTC.

The chain combines TRBV9 with TRBJ1-1; maybe TRBD1 (5 bases). This CDR3 is 12 amino acids long. Deletions cut 0 bases from V and 8 bases from J, with 8 bases between. CDR1 is SGDLS and CDR2 is YYNGEE in the germline V gene. The CDR3 sequence: CASSVDRGEAFF. In DNA, the CDR3 is TGTGCCAGCAGCGTAGATCGGGGGGAAGCTTTCTTT.

The chain combines TRBV6-5 with TRBJ2-1, with 7 bases identical to TRBD1. From germline, CDR1 is MNHEY and CDR2 SVGAGI. The CDR3 consists of 15 residues. The V gene end was trimmed by 5 bases and the J gene end by 3 bases; junction bases not matched to a gene: 7. This CDR3 reads CASSPTGTVYNEQFF. The DNA of the CDR3 is TGTGCCAGCAGTCCCACCGGGACAGTCTACAATGAGCAGTTCTTC.

The rearrangement joins TRBV4-1 to TRBJ2-7, with 9 positions matching TRBD2. The V gene end was trimmed by 1 base and the J gene end by 10 bases; junction bases not matched to a gene: 11. CDR3 length: 15 amino acids. From germline, CDR1 is MGHRA and CDR2 YSYEKL. The CDR3 region is CASSQVSGRLAGQYF. In nucleotides, the CDR3 is TGCGCCAGCAGCCAAGTAAGCGGGAGGCTTGCCGGTCAGTACTTC.

The V gene is TRBV12-3 or TRBV12-4, the J gene TRBJ2-7; 7 bases line up with TRBD2. The CDR3 covers 13 residues. J lost 3 bases, V lost 3 bases, and 2 bases had no gene match. The CDR3 nucleotides read TGTGCCAGCAGTTTGGGCGGGGGCTACGAGCAGTACTTC. This gives the protein CASSLGGGYEQYF.

The chain employs TRBV5-4 and TRBJ2-2; D perhaps matches TRBD2 (5 bases). Germline-derived CDR1 and CDR2 are SGHNT and YYREEE (reference sequence). The length of the CDR3 is 14 residues. V lost 6 bases and J lost 0, with 9 bases in between. DNA for the CDR3: TGTGCCAGCACCCTGGACTCGAACACCGGGGAGCTGTTTTTT. It encodes CASTLDSNTGELFF.

The chain has TRBV9 and TRBJ2-1; TRBD2 is a possible D gene (6 bases). Trimming took 1 base from V and 1 from J, leaving 12 bases between them. This CDR3 is built from 16 residues. The germline V gene has CDR1 SGDLS and CDR2 YYNGEE. In DNA form, the CDR3 reads TGTGCCAGCAGCGTACAAAGGAGGGCTTCCTACAATGAGCAGTTCTTC. The encoded protein is CASSVQRRASYNEQFF.